This T cell receptor beta chain was captured in a study of T cell repertoires in cytomegalovirus infection. V shed 0 bases and J shed 4 bases, with 16 bases lying between them. The CDR3 covers 16 residues. Looked up from germline, CDR1 is MNHEY and CDR2 is SVGEGT. Regarding this clonotype: Its antigen is not identified.

A single record per CDR3 protein comes from TCRdb applying MiXCR to the reads. The sample consists of more than 300,000 distinct CDR3 sequences, 34% of them appearing once. Sequencing was performed on cultured PBMCs, taken from culture after CMV antigen stimulation. This sequence was found in a human donor in good health (CMV status not recorded). Some clones in this sample may be carry-over from other donors' samples. The chain carries TRBV6-2 or TRBV6-3 and TRBJ2-7; tentatively, D is TRBD2 (6 bases). The CDR3 DNA sequence: TGTGCCAGCAGTTACTCTTCGGCAGGGAGGAGGTACGAGCAGTACTTC. This sequence encodes CASSYSSAGRRYEQYF.